This T cell receptor (beta chain) emerged from a study of blood T cell repertoires in COVID-19. Study summary: Sources were T cells, B-cell-depleted T cells, or PBMCs; the material itself was cDNA or gDNA.

Seattle patients were enrolled during active infection and followed longitudinally. The CDR3 extends over 14 amino acids. The germline V gene has CDR1 MDHEN and CDR2 SYDVKM. Unmatched junction bases numbered 5, after V lost 2 bases and J lost 7 bases. In the original workflow: Nucleated cell number was recorded as an estimate derived from reference gene primer amplification. Profiling relied on immunoSEQ multiplex PCR, and the TCRdb table lists in-frame clones only, not all of them. That table furnishes V, J and clone size, whereas the DNA furnished D and trimming. This table has 330,000 or so clones, roughly nine tenths appearing once.

This TCR came from an older woman with COVID-19, enrolled during active disease. J is TRBJ2-5 and V is TRBV28; the match to TRBD1 covers 9 bases. What was sequenced was peripheral blood. For the CDR3, the DNA is TGTGCCAGCAGTTTACCGGGACAGGGAAGGACCCAGTACTTC. Its translation is CASSLPGQGRTQYF.